What follows describes a single T cell receptor (beta chain). What it binds is not known. Here immunoSEQ multiplex PCR was the method, and the copy in TCRdb shows in-frame clones only, minus some. Counted here are approximately 110,000 clones, roughly 90% occurring once; the ten biggest clones make up approximately 9.2%. Germline assignment: CDR1 MDHEN and CDR2 SYDVKM. After removal of 7 bases from V and 3 bases from J, the junction contained 8 bases not matched to a gene. The CDR3 spans 15 residues. The data derive from a study of T cell responses to AZD1222 COVID-19 vaccine. Study outcomes and limitations: Vaccine-related CD4 TCRs covered spike, predominating at 160-218 and 743-854. Nearly half of spike-specific TCRs reportedly target unmutated variant regions. White British donors predominated, females outnumbered males, and clonal diversity was possibly underestimated.

This chain uses TRBV28 with TRBJ2-7; 11 positions agree with TRBD2. The source material was peripheral blood, sampled on day 0 of AZD1222 vaccination. This sequence was found in an adult in good health. CDR3 loop: CASTPLAGGIYEQYF. CDR3 DNA sequence: TGTGCCAGCACTCCCCTAGCGGGAGGAATCTACGAGCAGTACTTC.